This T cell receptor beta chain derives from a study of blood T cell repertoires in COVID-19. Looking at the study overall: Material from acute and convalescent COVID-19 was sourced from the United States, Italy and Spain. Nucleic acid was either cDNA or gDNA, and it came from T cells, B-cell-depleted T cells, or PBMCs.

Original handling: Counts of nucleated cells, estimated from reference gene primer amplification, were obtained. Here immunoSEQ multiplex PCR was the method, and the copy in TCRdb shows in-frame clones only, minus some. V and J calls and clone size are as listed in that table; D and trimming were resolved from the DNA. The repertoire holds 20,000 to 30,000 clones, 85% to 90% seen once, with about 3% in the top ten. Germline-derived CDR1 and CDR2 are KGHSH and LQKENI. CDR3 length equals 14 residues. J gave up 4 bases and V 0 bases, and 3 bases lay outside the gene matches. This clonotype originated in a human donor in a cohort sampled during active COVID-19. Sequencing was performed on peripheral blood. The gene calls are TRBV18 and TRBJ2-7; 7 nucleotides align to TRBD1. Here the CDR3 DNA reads TGTGCCAGCTCACCACCAGGGGGCGGTTACGAGCAGTACTTC. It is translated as CASSPPGGGYEQYF.